This T cell receptor beta chain was retrieved from a study of blood T cell repertoires in COVID-19. Method: immunoSEQ multiplex PCR; TCRdb's copy keeps in-frame clones and lacks some. The table includes more than 200,000 clones, about 85% detected once. Cohorts were assigned according to the clinical history that participants reported. Cohort 3 recovered donors had two negative PCRs, clearance, or symptom resolution. This clone was counted a single time. Per germline, CDR1 SEHNR and CDR2 FQNEAQ (reference sequence). V dropped 5 bases and J dropped 5; count of bases not matched to a gene: 11. This CDR3 spans 17 amino acids.

Specimen: PBMCs or T cells enriched from blood (not recorded which). The genes are TRBV7-9 and TRBJ2-5, with TRBD2 identical over 13 bases. The sequence was collected from a man aged 25-40 years who had recovered from COVID-19. In DNA form, the CDR3 reads TGTGCCAGCAGCCAAACCGGGACTAGCGGGAAGACGGAGACCCAGTACTTC. As protein: CASSQTGTSGKTETQYF.